These T cell receptor beta chains were read from a single sample in a study of T cell clones after liver transplantation. Repertoires were generated with immunoSEQ multiplex PCR, while TCRdb's copy carries only in-frame clones and drops some. The sample has over 60,000 clones, about 80% seen once. The sample consisted of CD4+ T cells from blood, taken before liver transplant. These receptors were collected from a human donor who received a liver transplant. Each CDR3 is given with its conserved first and last residue. The D gene is left open where the match is weak. A clone size is listed for some rows: how often the clone was seen (once, few, many), or a class if it is expanded.

cdr3_aa cdr3_nt v_call clone_size j_call d_call
CASSTGTVSYNEQFF TGTGCCAGCAGCACTGGGACGGTCTCCTACAATGAGCAGTTCTTC TRBV9 . TRBJ2-1 .
CASSFPQGTPMNTEAFF TGTGCCAGCAGTTTCCCCCAGGGGACCCCAATGAACACTGAAGCTTTCTTT TRBV28 . TRBJ1-1 .
CASSEEEHGYTF TGTGCCAGCAGTGAAGAAGAGCATGGCTACACCTTC TRBV2 few TRBJ1-2 .
CASSRRAENTEAFF TGTGCCAGCTCCCGGCGGGCGGAGAACACTGAAGCTTTCTTT TRBV9 once TRBJ1-1 .
CASSSLASDTQYF TGCGCCAGCAGCTCCCTGGCGTCAGATACGCAGTATTTT TRBV5-1 once TRBJ2-3 .
CASSLNQKLPHNEQFF TGTGCCAGCAGCTTAAACCAAAAACTCCCTCACAATGAGCAGTTCTTC TRBV7-9 . TRBJ2-1 .
CASSEKGMVQPQHF TGTGCCAGCAGTGAGAAGGGGATGGTTCAGCCCCAGCATTTT TRBV6-1 . TRBJ1-5 .
CSVEGRRENTDTQYF TGCAGCGTTGAAGGAAGGCGGGAGAACACAGATACGCAGTATTTT TRBV29-1 . TRBJ2-3 TRBD2
CASSPGPSGNTIYF TGCGCCAGCAGCCCGGGGCCGTCTGGAAACACCATATATTTT TRBV5-1 . TRBJ1-3 .
CASSRHPTDTWPEAFF TGTGCCAGCAGCCGACATCCAACGGACACCTGGCCTGAAGCTTTCTTT TRBV28 . TRBJ1-1 .
CASSDPPYNEQFF TGTGCCAGCAGCGACCCACCCTACAATGAGCAGTTCTTC TRBV6-5 . TRBJ2-1 .
CASSPTDSGNTIYF TGTGCCAGCAGCCCGACGGACAGTGGAAACACCATATATTTT TRBV7-8 . TRBJ1-3 .
CASSQGGGVVAFF TGCGCCAGCAGCCAAGGCGGCGGGGTTGTTGCTTTCTTT TRBV4-3 once TRBJ1-1 .
CASSLVLGVTGELFF TGCGCCAGCAGCTTGGTGCTGGGTGTCACCGGGGAGCTGTTTTTT TRBV5-1 . TRBJ2-2 .
CASSYSRENTEAFF TGTGCCAGCAGTTACTCAAGAGAGAACACTGAAGCTTTCTTT TRBV6-5 . TRBJ1-1 .
CASSVAEGYEQYF TGTGCCAGCAGCGTAGCAGAGGGCTACGAGCAGTACTTC TRBV9 . TRBJ2-7 .
CAWSRALAGAPSEQYF TGTGCCTGGAGTCGGGCCCTAGCGGGAGCACCCTCCGAGCAGTACTTC TRBV30 . TRBJ2-7 TRBD2
CASSYFSSNQPQHF TGTGCCAGCAGCTACTTCAGTAGCAATCAGCCCCAGCATTTT TRBV7-8 . TRBJ1-5 .
CASRLADYSYNEQFF TGTGCCAGCCGTCTAGCGGATTACTCCTACAATGAGCAGTTCTTC TRBV2 . TRBJ2-1 TRBD2
CASSFLQGRDRGYGYTF TGTGCCAGCAGTTTCTTGCAGGGTAGGGACAGGGGGTATGGCTACACCTTC TRBV28 . TRBJ1-2 TRBD1